The subject of this entry is one TCR beta chain. Methods used by the authors: Estimates of nucleated cell counts were drawn from the amplification of reference gene primers. Produced via immunoSEQ multiplex PCR; TCRdb's table is partial and in-frame only. That table gives V, J and clone size, and the DNA gave D and trimming. The sample contains about 140,000 clones, around 88% of which appear only once. This sample is part of a study of blood T cell repertoires in COVID-19. About the study: Sites in the United States, Italy and Spain provided acute and convalescent COVID-19 samples. T cells, B-cell-depleted T cells, or PBMCs supplied cDNA or gDNA.

The CDR3 is 17 residues long. Per germline, CDR1 LGHDT and CDR2 YNNKEL (reference sequence). Trimming removed 5 bases from V and 3 bases from J; junction bases left unmatched: 11. V is TRBV3-1 (or the pseudogene TRBV3-2) and J is TRBJ2-7; 12 bases line up with TRBD1. The sequencing sample was made of peripheral blood. This sequence was found in a human donor in a cohort sampled during active COVID-19. CDR3 sequence (DNA): TGTGCCAGCAGCTGGACCGGGACAGGGGGCTTCAGCTACGAGCAGTACTTC. Its protein is CASSWTGTGGFSYEQYF.